This T cell receptor (beta chain) was observed in a study of blood T cells in healthy people across ages. Combining a sample-barcoded 5' primer with a J-beta primer mix, a second PCR ran for roughly 7 to 11 cycles. TCRdb analysed the 5' RACE reads with MiXCR anew, one entry per CDR3 protein. The sample consists of 1.5 million to 2 million distinct CDR3 sequences, roughly 50% of them appearing once. The CDR3 length is 15 residues. The germline gives CDR1 SGHRS, CDR2 YFSETQ. V gave up 5 bases and J gave up 5 bases, with 19 bases separating them. Every participating donor contributed approximately 10 milliliters of peripheral blood through a draw.

This chain uses TRBV5-1 with TRBJ2-5, with a tentative D call TRBD2 (7 bases). Sequencing was carried out using blood. The TCR sequence derives from a woman aged 40 to 55 in good health. CDR3: CASRTGGGSLETQYF. In nucleotides, the CDR3 is TGCGCCAGCAGGACAGGCGGGGGTTCATTGGAGACCCAGTACTTC. Complete variable domain (other parts from reference TRBV5-1 and TRBJ2-5): KAGVTQTPRYLIKTRGQQVTLSCSPISGHRSVSWYQQTPGQGLQFLFEYFSETQRNKGNFPGRFSGRQFSNSRSEMNVSTLELGDSALYLCASRTGGGSLETQYFGPGTRLLVL.